What follows is one TCR beta chain and its context. Its antigen remains unidentified. The data derive from a study of somatic mutations in cytotoxic T cells in rheumatoid arthritis. Findings and caveats of the study: Levels of CD8+ T-cell clonality in rheumatoid arthritis patients were statistically indistinguishable from those seen in age-matched healthy controls, with no significant difference. Within 8 of 65 patients, the single biggest CD8+ clone made up more than 20% of CD8+ cells. With advancing age, CD8+ clonality climbed in rheumatoid arthritis patients but did not rise in healthy controls.

CDR1 is SGDLS, CDR2 YYNGEE, per germline. The J segment lost 4 bases and the V segment lost 3 bases, leaving 3 bases of the junction unmatched. The CDR3 has 15 amino acids. In the authors' methods: The authors compared patient CD8+ clones larger than 1% against published virus-specific TCRB sequences. Only a few of these clones matched. TCRdb's copy holds only in-frame clones and misses some; the assay was immunoSEQ multiplex PCR. That table gives V, J and clone size, and the DNA gave D and trimming. The table includes about 14,000 clones, just under 80% detected once. The sequence was collected from an adult with rheumatoid arthritis. The V gene is TRBV9, the J gene TRBJ2-1; 11 nucleotides match TRBD2. The sample taken for sequencing was CD8+ T cells sorted from blood. The chain's CDR3 is CASSGGTSGYNEQFF. CDR3 bases: TGTGCCAGCAGCGGAGGGACTAGCGGTTACAATGAGCAGTTCTTC.